This entry lists 12 T cell receptor beta chains sequenced from one sample in a study of T cell responses to AZD1222 COVID-19 vaccine. This table comes from immunoSEQ multiplex PCR, and its TCRdb copy is limited to in-frame clones, with some not included. This sample has about 130,000 clones, with roughly 87% found just once. The specimen was peripheral blood, collected on day 0 of AZD1222 vaccination. The receptors were sampled from an adult in good health.

The rearrangement links TRBV28 to TRBJ2-7, with 9 bases that match TRBD1. Looked up from germline, CDR1 is MDHEN and CDR2 is SYDVKM. The ends lost 3 bases at V and 5 bases at J; junction bases unmatched: 5. CDR3 length: 14 residues. CDR3 coding DNA: TGTGCCAGCAGTTTGGACAGGGGTCGGAACGAGCAGTACTTC. It codes for CASSLDRGRNEQYF.

The V gene is TRBV12-3 or TRBV12-4, the J gene TRBJ1-5; 7 bases are a match to TRBD1. CDR3 length: 13 residues. The trim removed 6 bases at V and 4 bases at J, leaving 3 bases unmatched. The CDR3 DNA follows: TGTGCCAGCAGCCAACAGGGGAATCAGCCCCAGCATTTT. Amino acid sequence: CASSQQGNQPQHF.

The chain carries TRBV13 and TRBJ2-7; 14 bases line up with TRBD2. This CDR3 is built from 18 residues. Looked up from germline, CDR1 is PRHDT and CDR2 is FYEKMQ (reference sequence). Germline trimming cut 3 bases from V and 1 base from J; bases unmatched to any gene: 8. The CDR3 protein is CASSLTSGGVSPSYEQYF. The CDR3 region has the DNA TGTGCCAGCAGCTTGACTAGCGGGGGGGTCTCACCATCCTACGAGCAGTACTTC. The entire variable domain, with the rest obtained from reference TRBV13 and TRBJ2-7, is as follows: AAGVIQSPRHLIKEKRETATLKCYPIPRHDTVYWYQQGPGQDPQFLISFYEKMQSDKGSIPDRFSAQQFSDYHSELNMSSLELGDSALYFCASSLTSGGVSPSYEQYFGPGTRLTVT.

The rearrangement links TRBV18 to TRBJ1-3; D is uncertain. This CDR3 spans 16 amino acids. Germline assignment: CDR1 KGHSH and CDR2 LQKENI. V gave up 3 bases and J gave up 0 bases, with 12 bases separating them. CDR3 nucleotides: TGTGCCAGCTCACCGCGGGCCCTCGACTCTGGAAACACCATATATTTT. Its protein is CASSPRALDSGNTIYF. The full variable domain, rest sourced from reference TRBV18 and TRBJ1-3, is NAGVMQNPRHLVRRRGQEARLRCSPMKGHSHVYWYRQLPEEGLKFMVYLQKENIIDESGMPKERFSAEFPKEGPSILRIQQVVRGDSAAYFCASSPRALDSGNTIYFGEGSWLTVV.

This chain connects TRBV5-4 to TRBJ1-3; D not certain. The CDR3 length is 14 residues. Trimming cost V 4 bases and J 0 bases, with 8 bases left between them. Germline loops: CDR1 SGHNT, CDR2 YYREEE (reference sequence). DNA for the CDR3: TGTGCCAGCAGCATCGCGGTCTCTGGAAACACCATATATTTT. Amino acids: CASSIAVSGNTIYF.

V is TRBV29-1 and J is TRBJ1-2; D gene uncertain. The germline V and J ends were trimmed by 6 bases and 2 bases, with 13 bases remaining between them. The CDR3 consists of 13 residues. Germline lookup yields CDR1 SQVTM and CDR2 ANQGSEA. The CDR3 DNA is TGCAGCGTCTCTAATGACCGGAACTATGGCTACACCTTC. Protein sequence: CSVSNDRNYGYTF.

V gene TRBV19 combines with J gene TRBJ1-3, with a tentative D call TRBD1 (6 bases). Germline V gene data show CDR1 as LNHDA and CDR2 as SQIVND (reference sequence). Trimming cost V 7 bases and J 3 bases, with 19 bases left between them. The CDR3 totals 16 residues. The CDR3 loop is CASTKGDAQGGNTIYF. In nucleotides, the CDR3 is TGTGCCAGTACCAAGGGGGACGCTCAAGGTGGAAACACCATATATTTT.

V gene TRBV7-2 combines with J gene TRBJ1-6; 8 nucleotides agree with TRBD1. The CDR3 consists of 14 residues. Per germline, CDR1 SGHTA and CDR2 FQGNSA. The V segment lost 5 bases and the J segment 10 bases; nucleotides outside the gene matches: 7. The CDR3, as DNA: TGTGCCAGCAGCCCCCCGGGACAGGTGTCACCCCTCCACTTT. Translating gives CASSPPGQVSPLHF.

This clone has only a few counts. V gene TRBV6-6 combines with J gene TRBJ1-5, with a tentative D call TRBD1 (5 bases). Trimming stripped 6 bases from V and 4 bases from J, with 10 bases between. The length of the CDR3 is 13 residues. Germline-derived CDR1 and CDR2 are MNHNY and SVGAGI (reference sequence). This chain's CDR3 is CASRGDPNQPQHF. The DNA of the CDR3 is TGTGCCAGCAGGGGGGACCCTAATCAGCCCCAGCATTTT.

This chain joins TRBV7-9 and TRBJ2-1, with a tentative D call TRBD2 (5 bases). The CDR3 is 13 residues long. Germline lookup yields CDR1 SEHNR and CDR2 FQNEAQ (reference sequence). Trimming pared 2 bases from V and 7 bases from J, leaving 9 bases between. In DNA form, the CDR3 reads TGTGCCAGCAGCTTAACGAGGGAAAATGAGCAGTTCTTC. Its translation is CASSLTRENEQFF.

V and J are TRBV7-9 and TRBJ2-2, with 9 bases aligning to TRBD1. Unmatched junction bases numbered 8, after V lost 7 bases and J lost 2 bases. CDR1 is SEHNR and CDR2 is FQNEAQ in the germline V gene (reference sequence). The CDR3 covers 16 residues. The chain's CDR3 is CASNGWGQGNTGELFF. The CDR3, as DNA: TGTGCCAGCAACGGGTGGGGACAGGGTAACACCGGGGAGCTGTTTTTT.

V usage is TRBV6-6 and J usage is TRBJ2-7, with TRBD1 identical over 7 bases. Per germline, CDR1 MNHNY and CDR2 SVGAGI (reference sequence). Trimming cost V 5 bases and J 7 bases; bases outside gene matches: 23. This CDR3 comprises 18 residues. The CDR3 is CASSPRQGVGFSFWEQYF. Here the CDR3 DNA reads TGTGCCAGCAGTCCACGACAGGGCGTCGGTTTTAGTTTCTGGGAGCAGTACTTC.